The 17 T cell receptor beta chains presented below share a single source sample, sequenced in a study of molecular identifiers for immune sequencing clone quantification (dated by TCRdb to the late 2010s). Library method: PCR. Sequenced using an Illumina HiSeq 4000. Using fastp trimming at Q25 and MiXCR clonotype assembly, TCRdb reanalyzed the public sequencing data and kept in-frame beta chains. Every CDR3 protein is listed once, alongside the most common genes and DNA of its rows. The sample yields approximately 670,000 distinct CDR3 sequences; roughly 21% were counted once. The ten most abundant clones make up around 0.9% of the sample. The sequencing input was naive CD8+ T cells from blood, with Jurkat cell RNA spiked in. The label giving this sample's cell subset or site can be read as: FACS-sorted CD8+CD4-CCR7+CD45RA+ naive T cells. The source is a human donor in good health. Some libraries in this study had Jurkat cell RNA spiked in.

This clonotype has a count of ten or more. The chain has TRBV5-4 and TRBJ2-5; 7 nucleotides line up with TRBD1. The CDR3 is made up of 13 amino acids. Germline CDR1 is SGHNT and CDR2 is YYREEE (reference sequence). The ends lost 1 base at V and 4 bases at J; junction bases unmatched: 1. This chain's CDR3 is CASSLTGVETQYF. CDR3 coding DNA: TGTGCCAGCAGCTTGACAGGGGTAGAGACCCAGTACTTC.

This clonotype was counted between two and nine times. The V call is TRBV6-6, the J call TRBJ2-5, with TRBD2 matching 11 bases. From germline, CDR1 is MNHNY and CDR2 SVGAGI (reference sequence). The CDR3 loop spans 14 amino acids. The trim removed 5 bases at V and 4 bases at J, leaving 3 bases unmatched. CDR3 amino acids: CASSTSGGTETQYF. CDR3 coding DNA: TGTGCCAGCAGTACTAGCGGGGGAACAGAGACCCAGTACTTC.

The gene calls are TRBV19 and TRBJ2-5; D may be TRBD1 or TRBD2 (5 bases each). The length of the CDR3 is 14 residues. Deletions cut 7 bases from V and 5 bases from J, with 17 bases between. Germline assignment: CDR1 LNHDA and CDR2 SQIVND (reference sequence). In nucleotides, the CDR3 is TGTGCCAGTAAAGGGACCGGGGTGGTGGAGACCCAGTACTTC. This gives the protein CASKGTGVVETQYF.

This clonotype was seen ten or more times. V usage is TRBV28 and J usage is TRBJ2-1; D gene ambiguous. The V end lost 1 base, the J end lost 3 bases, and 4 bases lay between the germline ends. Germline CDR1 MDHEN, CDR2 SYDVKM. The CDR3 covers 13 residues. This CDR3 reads CASSLFSYNEQFF. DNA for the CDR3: TGTGCCAGCAGTTTATTCAGCTACAATGAGCAGTTCTTC.

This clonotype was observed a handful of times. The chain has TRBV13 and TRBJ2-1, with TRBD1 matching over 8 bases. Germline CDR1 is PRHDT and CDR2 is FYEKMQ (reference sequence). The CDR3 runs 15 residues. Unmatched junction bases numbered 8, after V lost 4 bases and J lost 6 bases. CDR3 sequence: CASSSSRTGPNEQFF. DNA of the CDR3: TGTGCCAGCAGCTCCTCCCGGACAGGGCCCAATGAGCAGTTCTTC.

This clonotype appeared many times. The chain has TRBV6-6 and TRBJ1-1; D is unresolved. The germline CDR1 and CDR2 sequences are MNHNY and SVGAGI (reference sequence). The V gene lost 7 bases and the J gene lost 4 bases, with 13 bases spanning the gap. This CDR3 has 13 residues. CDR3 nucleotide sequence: TGTGCCAGCACGTTCTCGGAATTCACTGAAGCTTTCTTT. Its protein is CASTFSEFTEAFF.

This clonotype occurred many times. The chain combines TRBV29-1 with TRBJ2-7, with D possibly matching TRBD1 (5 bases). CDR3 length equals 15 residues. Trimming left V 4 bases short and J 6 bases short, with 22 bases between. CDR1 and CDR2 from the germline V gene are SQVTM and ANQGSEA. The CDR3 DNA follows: TGCAGCGTTGTAGCTTGGGCAGGGTTGGGCTCCGAGCAGTACTTC. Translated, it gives CSVVAWAGLGSEQYF.

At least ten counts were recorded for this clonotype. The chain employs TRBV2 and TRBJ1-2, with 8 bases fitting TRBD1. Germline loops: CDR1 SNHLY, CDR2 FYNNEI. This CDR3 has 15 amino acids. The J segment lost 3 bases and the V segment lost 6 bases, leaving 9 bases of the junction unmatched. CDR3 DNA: TGTGCCAGCAGGGGGGGACAGGAAGTGTACTATGGCTACACCTTC. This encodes CASRGGQEVYYGYTF.

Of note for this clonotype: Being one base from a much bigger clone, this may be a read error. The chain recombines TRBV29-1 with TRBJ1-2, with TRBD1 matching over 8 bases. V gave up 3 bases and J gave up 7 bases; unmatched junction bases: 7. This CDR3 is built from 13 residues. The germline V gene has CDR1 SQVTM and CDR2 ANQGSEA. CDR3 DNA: TGCAGCGTTGATTTGGACAGGGTTTGTGGCTACACCTTC. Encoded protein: CSVDLDRVCGYTF.

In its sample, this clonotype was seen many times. The DNA for the CDR3 is TGTGCCAGCAGCGACTCGGGACAGGGCAGCGGGGAGCTGTTTTTT. This gives the protein CASSDSGQGSGELFF. The chain is built from TRBV6-6 and TRBJ2-2, with 9 bases lining up with TRBD1. Germline CDR1 is MNHNY and CDR2 is SVGAGI (reference sequence). The CDR3 totals 15 residues. V was clipped by 6 bases and J by 7 bases; unmatched bases: 9.

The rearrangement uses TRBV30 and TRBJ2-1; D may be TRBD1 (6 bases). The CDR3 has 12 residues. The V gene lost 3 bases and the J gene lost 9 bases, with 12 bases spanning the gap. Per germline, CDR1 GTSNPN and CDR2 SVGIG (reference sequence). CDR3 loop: CAWSLNRVEQFF. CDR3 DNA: TGTGCCTGGAGCTTAAACAGGGTTGAGCAGTTCTTC. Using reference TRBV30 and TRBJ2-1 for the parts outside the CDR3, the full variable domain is SQTIHQWPATLVQPVGSPLSLECTVEGTSNPNLYWYRQAAGRGLQLLFYSVGIGQISSEVPQNLSASRPQDRQFILSSKKLLLSDSGFYLCAWSLNRVEQFFGPGTRLTVL.

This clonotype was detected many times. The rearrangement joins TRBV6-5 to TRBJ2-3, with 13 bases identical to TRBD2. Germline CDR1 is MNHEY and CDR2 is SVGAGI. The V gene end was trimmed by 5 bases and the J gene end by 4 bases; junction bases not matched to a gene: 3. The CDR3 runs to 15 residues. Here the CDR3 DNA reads TGTGCCAGCAGTCCCGGGACTAGCGGGGCAGATACGCAGTATTTT. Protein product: CASSPGTSGADTQYF.

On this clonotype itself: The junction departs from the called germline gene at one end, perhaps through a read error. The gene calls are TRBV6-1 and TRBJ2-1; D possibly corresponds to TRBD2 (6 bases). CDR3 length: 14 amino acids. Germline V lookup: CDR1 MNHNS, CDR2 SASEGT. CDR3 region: CAGSEAGAYNEQFF. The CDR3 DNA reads TGTGCCGGCAGTGAAGCGGGTGCATACAATGAGCAGTTCTTC.

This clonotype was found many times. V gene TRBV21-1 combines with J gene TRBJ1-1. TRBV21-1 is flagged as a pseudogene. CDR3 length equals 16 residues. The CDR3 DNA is TGTGCCAGCAGCAAAGTGGAAAAGGAGCTGAACACTGAAGCTTTCTTT. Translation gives CASSKVEKELNTEAFF.

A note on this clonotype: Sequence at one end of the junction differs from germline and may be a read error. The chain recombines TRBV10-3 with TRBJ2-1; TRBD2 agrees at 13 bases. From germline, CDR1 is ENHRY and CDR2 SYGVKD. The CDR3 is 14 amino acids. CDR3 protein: CAIGGTSGIYEPFF. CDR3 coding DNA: TGTGCCATCGGCGGGACTAGCGGGATATATGAGCCGTTCTTC.

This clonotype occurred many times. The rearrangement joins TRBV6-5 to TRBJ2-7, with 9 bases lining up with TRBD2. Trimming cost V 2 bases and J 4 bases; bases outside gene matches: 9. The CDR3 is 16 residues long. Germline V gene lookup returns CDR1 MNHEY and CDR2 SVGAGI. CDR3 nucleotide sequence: TGTGCCAGCAGTTACAGGTTAGCGGGAGCGATTTACGAGCAGTACTTC. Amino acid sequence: CASSYRLAGAIYEQYF.

CDR3 residues: CASSTALAEYEQYF. For the CDR3, the DNA is TGTGCCAGCAGTACGGCGCTAGCGGAATACGAGCAGTACTTC. The chain has TRBV6-2 or TRBV6-3 and TRBJ2-7; 7 bases fit TRBD2. The germline gives CDR1 MNHEY, CDR2 SVGEGT. V dropped 5 bases and J dropped 4; count of bases not matched to a gene: 8. CDR3 length: 14 amino acids.